What follows are 31 T cell receptor beta chains derived from one specimen sequenced in a study of T cell repertoires in aging, cancer and after chemotherapy. TCR beta rearrangements were amplified from peripheral blood genomic DNA. Multiplex touch-down PCR with TRB-A/B primers amplified rearranged V-D-J TRB sequences. MiXCR, applied by TCRdb to the multiplex PCR reads, yields one record per CDR3 protein. The sample lists fewer than 1,500 distinct CDR3 sequences; 25% to 30% were seen once. Sequencing was done on a sample of blood. The receptors were gathered from a human donor with a solid tumor.

This clonotype was seen a few times. The chain couples TRBV18 to TRBJ1-5; D gene uncertain. Trimming shortened V by 5 bases and J by 6 bases, and 11 bases separated the two germline ends. CDR1 KGHSH and CDR2 LQKENI come from the germline V gene. This CDR3 region has 13 residues. Here the CDR3 DNA reads TGTGCCAGCTCATATGGCCCGGGTCAGCCCCAGCATTTT. Its translation is CASSYGPGQPQHF.

The chain carries TRBV24-1 and TRBJ2-7; D could derive from TRBD1 or TRBD2 (5 bases each). The CDR3 runs 13 residues. V lost 5 bases and J lost 2, with 9 bases in between. CDR1 and CDR2 (germline): KGHDR, SFDVKD. CDR3 amino acids: CATSAGTPYEQYF. CDR3 nucleotides: TGTGCCACCAGTGCCGGGACCCCCTACGAGCAGTACTTC.

This chain joins TRBV20-1 and TRBJ2-3; TRBD2 aligns across 8 bases. CDR1 and CDR2 (germline): DFQATT, SNEGSKA (reference sequence). V trimming: 0 bases; J trimming: 0 bases; junction bases outside the gene matches: 14. CDR3 size: 19 residues. CDR3 in amino acids: CSARDHKKLAEPSTDTQYF. The CDR3, as DNA: TGCAGTGCTAGAGATCATAAAAAACTAGCGGAGCCTAGCACAGATACGCAGTATTTT.

This clonotype has just a few counts. The chain combines TRBV6-5 with TRBJ1-1, with TRBD1 as a possible D gene (5 bases). The CDR3 totals 15 residues. Germline-derived CDR1 and CDR2 are MNHEY and SVGAGI. V lost 0 bases, J lost 4 bases, and 12 bases lay in between. CDR3 in amino acids: CASSYSQGLSTEAFF. The CDR3 DNA follows: TGTGCCAGCAGTTACTCCCAGGGTTTAAGCACTGAAGCTTTCTTT.

Sample share makes this clonotype medium-sized. The CDR3 loop is CSARPPGLAGGTTGTDTQYF. CDR3 bases: TGCAGTGCTAGGCCGCCGGGACTAGCGGGGGGTACGACGGGCACAGATACGCAGTATTTT. The chain carries TRBV20-1 and TRBJ2-3, with TRBD2 matching over 15 bases. Germline CDR1 is DFQATT and CDR2 is SNEGSKA (reference sequence). This CDR3 contains 20 residues. The J segment lost 1 base and the V segment lost 3 bases, leaving 14 bases of the junction unmatched.

The table lists this clonotype with a few counts. V usage is TRBV5-5 and J usage is TRBJ1-6; TRBD1 agrees at 8 bases. The CDR3 length is 14 residues. V was pared by 4 bases and J by 6 bases, with 3 bases of the junction left unmatched. From germline, CDR1 is SGHKS and CDR2 YYEKEE (reference sequence). In DNA form, the CDR3 reads TGTGCCAGCAGCCGCACAGGGGGTAATTCACCCCTCCACTTT. This codes for CASSRTGGNSPLHF.

This clonotype appeared a few times. J is TRBJ1-5 and V is TRBV6-5; D ambiguous. Trimming pared 2 bases from V and 4 bases from J, leaving 6 bases between. Per germline, CDR1 MNHEY and CDR2 SVGAGI. CDR3 size: 13 residues. The CDR3: CASSYGKNQPQHF. In nucleotides, the CDR3 is TGTGCCAGCAGTTACGGTAAAAATCAGCCCCAGCATTTT.

The gene calls are TRBV6-1 and TRBJ1-6; the D is unclear. Germline CDR1 is MNHNS and CDR2 is SASEGT. V was shortened by 7 bases and J by 5 bases, with 9 bases between the two germline ends. This CDR3 contains 13 residues. CDR3 sequence reads: CASNQVDNSPLHF. The CDR3, as DNA: TGTGCCAGCAATCAGGTCGATAATTCACCCCTCCACTTT.

The V gene is TRBV6-5, the J gene TRBJ2-7; perhaps TRBD1 as D (5 bases). The CDR3 contains 15 residues. Trimming stripped 7 bases from V and 2 bases from J, with 18 bases between. The V gene's germline CDR1 is MNHEY and CDR2 SVGAGI. The CDR3: CASKLSGEGAYEQYF. The CDR3 DNA reads as TGTGCCAGCAAGCTATCTGGGGAAGGGGCCTACGAGCAGTACTTC.

Comment on this clonotype: This may be a read error, as it is one base from a much larger clone. This chain links TRBV24-1 with TRBJ2-5; D may be TRBD1 or TRBD2 (6 bases each). CDR1 and CDR2 (germline): KGHDR, SFDVKD. Trimming took 0 bases from V and 3 from J, leaving 19 bases between them. This CDR3 has 18 residues. The CDR3 nucleotides read TGTGCCACCAGTGATTTGCAGGAGGGGGAGCCGGGTGAAGAGACCCAGTACTTC. As protein: CATSDLQEGEPGEETQYF.

This clonotype is categorized as medium-sized (0.01 to 0.1%). This CDR3 reads CASSRKGAYNGYTF. CDR3 nucleotide sequence: TGTGCCAGTAGTAGGAAGGGGGCTTACAATGGCTACACCTTC. The rearrangement links TRBV19 to TRBJ1-2, with 7 bases lining up with TRBD1. Per the germline V gene, CDR1 is LNHDA and CDR2 is SQIVND (reference sequence). The CDR3 totals 14 residues. The V segment lost 4 bases and the J segment 6 bases; nucleotides outside the gene matches: 8.

This chain connects TRBV25-1 to TRBJ1-1, with unresolved D. Per germline, CDR1 MGHDK and CDR2 SYGVNS. V was trimmed by 3 bases and J by 5 bases, leaving 13 bases between them. The CDR3 extends over 14 amino acids. The CDR3 DNA reads as TGTGCCAGCAGTGAGGGGTCTGGGTGGACTGAAGCTTTCTTT. Its protein product is CASSEGSGWTEAFF.

Sample share makes this clonotype medium-sized. The rearrangement uses TRBV6-5 and TRBJ2-6; TRBD2 is a possible D gene (5 bases). CDR3 length: 15 residues. V shed 2 bases and J shed 0 bases, with 5 bases lying between them. Germline assignment: CDR1 MNHEY and CDR2 SVGAGI. For the CDR3, the DNA is TGTGCCAGCAGTTACGGGAGCTCTGGGGCCAACGTCCTGACTTTC. It specifies CASSYGSSGANVLTF.

The V and J genes are TRBV2 and TRBJ2-3; D is undetermined. Germline V lookup: CDR1 SNHLY, CDR2 FYNNEI. The CDR3 length is 12 residues. V was clipped by 7 bases and J by 4 bases, with 9 bases between them. CDR3 DNA sequence: TGTGCCAGCAAGTTGTTCGCAGATACGCAGTATTTT. Protein: CASKLFADTQYF.

This clonotype was picked up a small number of times. V is TRBV20-1 and J is TRBJ2-3, with D tentatively TRBD2 (5 bases). This CDR3 has 13 amino acids. V was clipped by 4 bases and J by 2 bases, with 10 bases between them. The germline V gene has CDR1 DFQATT and CDR2 SNEGSKA (reference sequence). DNA for the CDR3: TGCAGTGCTAACAGCGGATTCACAGATACGCAGTATTTT. It is translated as CSANSGFTDTQYF.

This clonotype was seen a few times. The chain couples TRBV6-5 to TRBJ2-7, with 7 bases that match TRBD2. Germline CDR1 and CDR2: MNHEY and SVGAGI. V gave up 5 bases and J gave up 1 base; unmatched junction bases: 8. CDR3 length equals 15 residues. The CDR3 sequence is CASSTSWGGSYEQYF. The CDR3 nucleotides read TGTGCCAGCAGTACCTCCTGGGGGGGTTCCTACGAGCAGTACTTC.

Relative to its sample, this clonotype is medium-sized. This chain joins TRBV5-6 and TRBJ1-2; TRBD1 matches at 10 bases. The CDR3 is 15 amino acids. The germline V gene encodes CDR1 SGHDT and CDR2 YYEEEE. V lost 3 bases, J lost 4 bases, and 6 bases stayed unmatched. The DNA for the CDR3 is TGTGCCAGCAGCTACCGGGACAGGGGTCCCTATGGCTACACCTTC. Protein product: CASSYRDRGPYGYTF.

V and J are TRBV20-1 and TRBJ1-1; 7 nucleotides agree with TRBD1. Germline CDR1 and CDR2: DFQATT and SNEGSKA (reference sequence). V dropped 6 bases and J dropped 4; count of bases not matched to a gene: 5. This CDR3 has 12 residues. The CDR3 spells CSASQGPTEAFF. As DNA, the CDR3 is TGCAGTGCCTCACAGGGGCCCACTGAAGCTTTCTTT.

The genes are TRBV20-1 and TRBJ2-2, with D hard to call. The CDR3 runs 13 residues. V was shortened by 7 bases and J by 7 bases, with 16 bases between the two germline ends. CDR1 and CDR2 from the germline V gene are DFQATT and SNEGSKA (reference sequence). Written as DNA, the CDR3 is TGCAGTGTTACTCAACACCAAAACGGGGAGCTGTTTTTT. This gives the protein CSVTQHQNGELFF.

The CDR3: CASSLPQQETQYF. As DNA, the CDR3 is TGCGCCAGCAGCTTGCCGCAACAAGAGACCCAGTACTTC. The rearrangement joins TRBV5-1 to TRBJ2-5; no clear D gene. This CDR3 is built from 13 residues. V lost 1 base and J 2 bases, leaving 6 bases between the germline ends. The germline V gene has CDR1 SGHRS and CDR2 YFSETQ. Full variable domain (remainder filled in from reference TRBV5-1 and TRBJ2-5): KAGVTQTPRYLIKTRGQQVTLSCSPISGHRSVSWYQQTPGQGLQFLFEYFSETQRNKGNFPGRFSGRQFSNSRSEMNVSTLELGDSALYLCASSLPQQETQYFGPGTRLLVL.

The J gene is TRBJ1-5, the V gene TRBV6-5, with 8 bases that match TRBD1. Trimming at V came to 5 bases and at J to 5 bases, leaving 5 bases not matched to a gene. Germline V gene lookup returns CDR1 MNHEY and CDR2 SVGAGI. CDR3 length: 14 amino acids. Written as DNA, the CDR3 is TGTGCCAGCAGTCCCAGACAGGGGCATCAGCCCCAGCATTTT. Its translation: CASSPRQGHQPQHF.

V is TRBV5-6 and J is TRBJ1-2; maybe TRBD1 (5 bases). Per the germline V gene, CDR1 is SGHDT and CDR2 is YYEEEE. CDR3 length: 13 amino acids. Trimming removed 0 bases from V and 2 bases from J, with 5 bases in between. The CDR3 coding sequence is TGTGCCAGCAGCTTGGAGGGGAACTATGGCTACACCTTC. Residues: CASSLEGNYGYTF.

This clonotype has only a few counts. The chain carries TRBV20-1 and TRBJ2-6; TRBD2 matches 8 bases. The CDR3 contains 16 residues. The V gene's germline CDR1 is DFQATT and CDR2 SNEGSKA (reference sequence). Trimming removed 4 bases from V and 3 bases from J; junction bases left unmatched: 8. CDR3 sequence reads: CSATPGGAGGANVLTF. DNA of the CDR3: TGCAGTGCTACCCCGGGGGGGGCTGGTGGGGCCAACGTCCTGACTTTC.

The chain is built from TRBV6-1 and TRBJ1-6, with 7 bases fitting TRBD1. Germline CDR1 MNHNS, CDR2 SASEGT. V gave up 6 bases and J gave up 9 bases; unmatched junction bases: 8. This CDR3 spans 14 amino acids. The CDR3 loop reads CASSREGASSPLHF. The CDR3, as DNA: TGTGCCAGCAGCCGCGAGGGGGCAAGTTCACCCCTCCACTTT.

V usage is TRBV18 and J usage is TRBJ2-1; 7 bases map to TRBD2. The trim removed 6 bases at V and 5 bases at J, leaving 13 bases unmatched. This CDR3 has 16 amino acids. CDR1 and CDR2 from the germline V gene are KGHSH and LQKENI. CDR3 coding DNA: TGTGCCAGCTCCCCGACGTACAGCGGGGCTAACAATGAGCAGTTCTTC. Translated: CASSPTYSGANNEQFF.

Judged by abundance, this clonotype is medium-sized. The chain joins TRBV19 to TRBJ2-6; tentatively, D is TRBD1 or TRBD2 (6 bases each). Between the trimmed V and J ends, which lost 5 bases and 4 bases, there was a span of 12 bases. The CDR3 totals 15 residues. Germline V gives CDR1 LNHDA, CDR2 SQIVND (reference sequence). The CDR3 spells CASSPRGGGANVLTF. The DNA of the CDR3 is TGTGCCAGTAGTCCCAGGGGAGGCGGGGCCAACGTCCTGACTTTC. Filled out from reference TRBV19 and TRBJ2-6, the complete variable domain reads DGGITQSPKYLFRKEGQNVTLSCEQNLNHDAMYWYRQDPGQGLRLIYYSQIVNDFQKGDIAEGYSVSREKKESFPLTVTSAQKNPTAFYLCASSPRGGGANVLTFGAGSRLTVL.

The chain joins TRBV6-5 to TRBJ1-2; possibly TRBD1 for D (6 bases). The CDR3 is 15 amino acids. CDR1 MNHEY and CDR2 SVGAGI come from the germline V gene. Trimming shortened V by 4 bases and J by 7 bases, and 19 bases separated the two germline ends. Here the CDR3 reads CASSSNDRTVRGYTF. CDR3 bases: TGTGCCAGCAGTTCGAACGATCGGACAGTTCGTGGCTACACCTTC.

This rearrangement joins TRBV20-1 to TRBJ1-2; D is possibly TRBD1 (6 bases). The CDR3 contains 13 residues. Per the germline V gene, CDR1 is DFQATT and CDR2 is SNEGSKA (reference sequence). V lost 4 bases to trimming and J lost 2 bases, with 11 bases between them. The CDR3 DNA sequence: TGCAGTGCTATACAGGGAAGAAACTATGGCTACACCTTC. Residues: CSAIQGRNYGYTF.

V gene TRBV27 combines with J gene TRBJ2-1, with 7 positions matching TRBD2. Germline assignment: CDR1 MNHEY and CDR2 SMNVEV (reference sequence). The CDR3 sequence is 14 residues long. V trimming: 3 bases; J trimming: 6 bases; junction bases outside the gene matches: 5. The CDR3 spells CASSFAGVANEQFF. DNA of the CDR3: TGTGCCAGCAGTTTTGCGGGGGTAGCCAATGAGCAGTTCTTC.

By share, this clonotype ranks as medium-sized. The rearrangement links TRBV29-1 to TRBJ1-2; 9 nucleotides line up with TRBD1. V lost 1 base to trimming and J lost 4 bases; unmatched junction nucleotides: 4. Germline CDR1 reads SQVTM; CDR2 reads ANQGSEA. The CDR3 is made up of 14 amino acids. In DNA form, the CDR3 reads TGCAGCGTTGAAGCGACAGGGGGTGTCTATGGCTACACCTTC. It encodes CSVEATGGVYGYTF.

The rearrangement links TRBV6-5 to TRBJ2-2; D is uncertain. Germline loops: CDR1 MNHEY, CDR2 SVGAGI. Trimming took off 0 bases at V and 5 bases at J, with 7 bases between the two ends. The CDR3 is 14 amino acids. The CDR3 DNA reads as TGTGCCAGCAGTTACTCAAGGTGGACCGGGGAGCTGTTTTTT. It codes for CASSYSRWTGELFF.